The clone carrying this T cell receptor beta chain has a count of ten or more. Its target is not known. These data belong to a study of T cells in Graves' hyperthyroidism and ophthalmopathy. Overall study: Peripheral blood collection took place at initial diagnosis, before any treatment.

Unmatched junction bases numbered 6, after V lost 5 bases and J lost 5 bases. Germline-derived CDR1 and CDR2 are SGHAT and FQNNGV. There are 15 residues in the CDR3. Study observations and caveats: Onset of ophthalmopathy came a median roughly 6.4 months after the model predicted it. Most clonotypes that expanded in the thyroid above 0.001 also showed up in blood.

Orbital computed tomography, thyroid ultrasound, serum thyroxine and TRAb, and clinical symptoms together informed the diagnoses. RNA transcripts served as the template for amplifying TCR beta CDR3 regions. A first-round RT-PCR of the TCR CDR3 used the HTBI primer set. TCRdb used MiXCR to reprocess the multiplex PCR reads, holding one entry per CDR3 protein. The sample yields some 350,000 distinct CDR3 sequences, roughly 13% seen once. The specimen was blood. The gene calls are TRBV11-2 and TRBJ2-1; 10 bases map to TRBD2. This TCR was sampled from a woman aged 40 to 50 with Graves' ophthalmopathy. This chain's CDR3 is CASSPRGLANNEQFF. The CDR3 DNA sequence: TGTGCCAGCAGCCCGAGGGGACTAGCGAACAATGAGCAGTTCTTC.